This TCR beta chain was sequenced during a study of blood T cell repertoires in COVID-19. Across the study: Some COVID-19 samples were acute and others convalescent; all came from the United States, Italy and Spain. Sample material is recorded as cDNA or gDNA derived from T cells, B-cell-depleted T cells, or PBMCs.

As originally analysed: Using reference gene primer amplification, nucleated cell counts were estimated. The assay was immunoSEQ multiplex PCR, and TCRdb's table has in-frame clones only and misses some. Clone size and the V and J calls come from that table; the DNA yielded D and trimming. The sample includes tens of thousands of clones, more than 80% of them seen just once. Germline V lookup: CDR1 LGHDT, CDR2 YNNKEL (reference sequence). The ends were cut back, 2 bases at V and 5 bases at J, with 15 bases in the middle. The CDR3 has 15 amino acids. In this sample, this clone turned up a few times. The sequence derives from an older man with acute or convalescent COVID-19. Specimen: peripheral blood. V is TRBV3-1 (or the pseudogene TRBV3-2) and J is TRBJ2-5; tentative D call: TRBD1 (5 bases). CDR3 coding DNA: TGTGCCAGCAGCCAATACCGGACAAGTGGTGAGACCCAGTACTTC. This gives the protein CASSQYRTSGETQYF.